This paragraph reports one T cell receptor beta chain. The antigen remains undetermined. Trimming took 0 bases from V and 9 from J; bases not matched to a gene: 13. The CDR3 loop spans 17 amino acids. CDR1 and CDR2 (germline): ENHRY, SYGVKD. This entry is derived from a study of PD-1 blockade in mismatch repair-deficient tumors. Study context: Patients had 11 to 13 mismatch repair-deficient cancer types and were previously treated and progressing.

Sequenced by immunoSEQ multiplex PCR; TCRdb stores in-frame clones only, minus some. The data show around 38,000 clones, with about four fifths seen just once and roughly 23% held by the top ten. Study-wide points: After pembrolizumab, tumor-resident clones rose rapidly, then generally contracted before radiologic responses.

The sample consisted of peripheral blood, taken 4 weeks after starting pembrolizumab. The V and J genes are TRBV10-3 and TRBJ2-1, with 8 bases that match TRBD2. This sequence was found in an adult with mismatch repair-deficient cancer. DNA of the CDR3: TGTGCCATCAGTGAGTCCAAGAGCGGGAGCACCGGGGGTGAGCAGTTCTTC. It specifies CAISESKSGSTGGEQFF.